The text below deals with one T cell receptor beta chain. The antigen it binds to is not known. Base-call qualities are not available, and no considerably larger clone is one nucleotide away. Receptor amplification or capture employed the immunoSEQ multiplex PCR assay. The multiplex PCR relied on a mix of 60 forward primers for TCR Vbeta segments and 13 reverse primers for TCR Jbeta segments. Amplification of the CDR3 region of rearranged TCR beta genes was performed with a multiplex PCR assay on genomic DNA. The amplified TCR beta libraries were sequenced on the Illumina HiSeq System as 87-base-pair reads. The original methods were these. A later analysis counted about 80 million unique TCR beta chains across the 690 or so repertoires, and 10 million to 11 million of these chains were shared by at least two donors. To remove PCR and sequencing errors, raw reads were error-corrected and collapsed into unique sequences using a nearest-neighbor algorithm that merged closely related sequences. V, D and J gene segments were assigned by aligning CDR3 sequences to IMGT reference sequences. For a sequence to be retained, a match of at least six nucleotides to both a V gene segment and a J gene segment was required. A rearrangement was called productive if the CDR3 had no stop codons and remained in frame with V and J, and every other rearrangement was called non-productive. Following IMGT convention, CDR3 was defined as the stretch from the second conserved V-encoded cysteine up to the conserved J-encoded phenylalanine. The earlier analysis of some 540 of the donors excluded any sequence lacking an unambiguous match to a single V gene segment. In an earlier analysis of about 590 of the donors, a V segment was called functional when productive rearrangements were above 56.7%, and segregating when the standard deviation between donors exceeded 5%. To diagnose cytomegalovirus status from the catalog of TCR beta chain sequences, a statistical classification framework was built. V and J gene assignment, in a later analysis, came from comparing TCR nucleotide sequences with IMGT/GENE-DB human TR gene sequences. Using the TCRdist pipeline, a later analysis assigned CDR3 sequences along with most-parsimonious VDJ recombination scenarios. A later analysis defined each TCR beta chain by its CDR3 amino acid sequence plus V-gene family, and excluded reads lacking a unique V-gene family. As a way to deal with suspected cross-contamination and a sequencing artifact, a later analysis dropped 450 to 600 nucleotide sequences that were highly shared and had low generation probability. For each public chain, a later analysis derived a clonal expansion index from normalized ranks of inferred template counts within each repertoire. In a later analysis, generation probabilities were computed with a VDJ recombination model fitted to out-of-frame rearrangements, and the resulting probabilities were checked against IGoR. In a later analysis, hypergeometric tests were used to score TCR-TCR, TCR-HLA and TCR-CMV co-occurrence, with a repertoire-size bias correction applied to TCR pairs. In a later analysis, false discovery rates were estimated by permuting HLA or CMV assignments 20 times. In a later analysis, co-occurring TCRs were grouped using DBSCAN, and TCRdist sequence similarity was added for clustering within HLA-allele-positive subsets. Co-occurrence clustering excluded repertoires with fewer than 30,000 or more than 120,000 public chains, plus five with anomalous nucleotide sharing. Entries here come from immuneACCESS through TCRdb and include only in-frame sequences with V and J called. Some clones fail to appear in such tables; in the studies checked, an unresolved V gene covers under half of the shortfall, and the cause of the remainder is unknown. Clone size and the V and J calls come from that table; the DNA yielded D and trimming. This sample comprises roughly 150,000 clones, around three quarters of them detected only once. Jointly, the top ten make up approximately 1.6% of the sample.

The cohort was made up of approximately 670 healthy bone marrow donors. All cohort members were sampled while nominally healthy, although unrecorded immune exposures were likely present. The donor tested CMV seronegative and was one of the 352 seronegative cohort members. Every donor gave a peripheral blood sample, and the peripheral blood mononuclear cells from that sample were used for TCR beta sequencing. Genomic DNA extraction from the blood cell samples was performed with the Qiagen DNeasy Blood Extraction Kit. The sample is drawn from a study of cytomegalovirus exposure and HLA in healthy donors (TCRdb year 2017). Background on the whole study: An earlier analysis of several hundred of the donors reported 250 to 350 Gb of sequence data and roughly 110 million unique TCR beta sequences from 150 million to 200 million T cells. In addition to the first cohort of around 670 subjects, a separate validation cohort of 120 different subjects was used. Genome-wide SNP genotypes for about 65% of the 666 donors were used in a later genetic analysis, which treated that subset as a discovery cohort. The study was designed to test whether signatures of past pathogen exposure could be identified by cataloging public T cell receptors. Typing coverage varied by locus: about 629-640 donors for A, B, C, DRB1 and DQB1; approximately 520 for DQA1; around 570 for DPA1; roughly 450 for DPB1. Approximately 300 gigabases of sequencing data and 70 million to 95 million unique TCR sequences made up an early release that covered nearly 650 HLA-typed donors. All discovery cohort repertoires had been generated on a single sequencing platform. Because of strong linkage in the cohort, roughly 5 DR-DQ haplotypes were treated as single units for association and clustering. Rather than using new phenotypic data, the later analysis identified candidate immune exposures from TCR beta sequences and from how often those sequences occurred across donors. The T cell repertoires of some 670 subjects were profiled by immunosequencing and related to cytomegalovirus serostatus. Alongside the repertoire data, information on donor age, sex, ethnicity and CMV serostatus was compiled. High-throughput TCR immunosequencing, statistical association of individual TCRs with disease status, and machine learning were combined to predict cytomegalovirus infection status. An earlier analysis of fewer than 750 of the donors used high-throughput TCR beta sequencing to judge whether each TCR beta V gene segment behaved as functional or pseudogenic. HLA typing included class I and class II loci at four-digit resolution. A later analysis re-analyzed previously published TCR beta repertoires from roughly 630 donors and added high-resolution HLA genotyping to study TCR occurrence patterns. Of the roughly 400 genotyped donors, approximately 80% fell in the genetic ancestry cluster associated with self-reported Caucasian donors. On average, roughly 240,000 unique TCR beta nucleotide sequences were sequenced per donor among 398 genotyped donors of the cohort, with roughly 19% of those sequences being non-productive.

The paper's findings and limits, for the study overall: Cytomegalovirus status was reported to be diagnosed by the classifier with high specificity and sensitivity in both the original and validation cohorts. Several of the top co-occurrence clusters appeared to be linked to parvovirus B19, influenza, CMV and Epstein-Barr virus, according to a later analysis. When HLA alleles, especially DR and DQ, strongly co-occurred, attributing TCR associations to individual alleles was difficult. A later analysis found that HLA-associated TCR beta chains were more clonally expanded and had lower generation probabilities than equally common non-associated chains. Around 16 rarely observed V segments, including chromosome 9 orphons, were excluded from the earlier analysis of a few hundred of the donors because counts were too low. In this cohort, only TCR beta chains were sequenced, and detectable features were limited by the absence of alpha or paired-chain data. Because some donors lacked HLA typing at each locus, the association tests relied only on the typed subset. A cluster of highly shared sequence variants was judged likely to represent a technical artifact of the sequencing pipeline. For the cohort, immune exposure information was limited to CMV serostatus. According to a later analysis, most CMV-associated TCR beta chains appeared to be HLA-restricted, and the HLA associations seemed to be driven largely by CMV exposure. Most TCR sequences were observed very rarely across donors, whereas some public TCRs were present in many individuals. Specific HLA alleles were associated with 16,951 TCR beta sequences at a false discovery rate of 0.05 in a later analysis. The study gave a list of more than 150 TCR beta chains associated with cytomegalovirus. A further reported finding was that TCR beta sequences accurately predicted the HLA-A and HLA-B alleles for most subjects in the first cohort. V-gene and J-gene trimming of TCR beta chains was associated with a missense DCLRE1C variant in a later genetic analysis, and the association was replicated in an independent cohort. An earlier analysis of approximately 540 of the donors showed that most TCR beta V segments appeared in productive rearrangements either about 87% or about 30% of the time, which broadly matched IMGT annotations. Roughly uniform sequencing depth across donors was assumed in presence/absence analyses, although this assumption may not hold. According to a later analysis, TCR association rates differed among HLA loci, with DRB1 alleles showing the most associated TCRs and HLA-C alleles showing the fewest. Because the 87-base-pair reads could not distinguish some IMGT-functional V segments, including TRBV6-2 and TRBV6-3, those segments were excluded. It was suggested by the authors that the approach could potentially be generalized to other disease states and immunological phenotypes. Correlated functional status among segregating V segments might be attributable to linkage disequilibrium, but an unknown experimental factor could not be ruled out. According to a later genetic analysis, donors in an Asian-associated ancestry cluster had fewer N-insertions in productive TCRs than the approximately 610-donor mean. In vitro tests confirmed that three of the cytomegalovirus-associated TCR beta chains recognize cytomegalovirus antigens.

As encoded in the germline V gene (reference sequence), CDR1 is MNHEY while CDR2 is SMNVEV. V was cut back by 2 bases and J by 0 bases, leaving a gap of 8 bases between them. Counted from cysteine to phenylalanine, this CDR3 has 14 amino acids. Only the CDR3 part of the read is kept: 42 bases, read in frame from the first base. Sequencing was done on a sample of PBMCs. The sequence was obtained from a woman aged 40 to 55 in good health and CMV-seronegative. The chain links TRBV27 with TRBJ2-7, with the D gene not confidently named. The CDR3 reads as follows: CASSLQYSSYEQYF. Here is the DNA: TGTGCCAGCAGTTTACAATATAGCTCCTACGAGCAGTACTTC.